The 30 T cell receptor beta chains reported below all come from one sample, sequenced in a study of Graves' ophthalmopathy and Graves' hyperthyroidism. Amplification of TCR beta CDR3 regions used RNA transcripts. HTBI primers were used in a first-round RT-PCR, which preceded a second-round multiplex PCR. MiXCR, applied by TCRdb to the multiplex PCR reads, yields one record per CDR3 protein. The repertoire holds about 1.2 million distinct CDR3 sequences, about 38% seen once, with roughly 10% in the top ten. The specimen was peripheral blood or thyroid tissue (not recorded which). The receptors come from an adult man with Graves' hyperthyroidism.

The gene calls are TRBV11-2 and TRBJ2-7, with 13 bases fitting TRBD2. CDR3 length equals 17 residues. After removal of 8 bases from V and 4 bases from J, the junction contained 14 bases not matched to a gene. Germline V lookup: CDR1 SGHAT, CDR2 FQNNGV. The CDR3 loop reads CASRLVGTSGTAYEQYF. The CDR3 bases are TGTGCCAGCCGCCTAGTGGGGACTAGCGGGACCGCGTACGAGCAGTACTTC.

The gene calls are TRBV15 and TRBJ1-4; maybe TRBD1 (6 bases). This CDR3 is built from 14 residues. V dropped 5 bases and J dropped 5 bases, with 12 bases sitting between them. The germline V gene has CDR1 LNHNV and CDR2 YYDKDF (reference sequence). In nucleotides, the CDR3 is TGTGCCACCAGCCTTGGGGGCGTGAATGAAAAACTGTTTTTT. Its translation is CATSLGGVNEKLFF.

The V call is TRBV16, the J call TRBJ1-3; D gene unclear. Germline V CDR1 and CDR2: KGHSY, FQNENV. V was cut by 1 base and J by 0 bases, with 16 bases left in between. CDR3 length: 18 residues. Written as DNA, the CDR3 is TGTGCCAGCAGCCAATTTGCGACACTGAGTGTCTCTGGAAACACCATATATTTT. Residues: CASSQFATLSVSGNTIYF.

This clonotype was seen once. The chain carries TRBV7-2 and TRBJ1-1; maybe TRBD1 (6 bases). The CDR3 spans 13 residues. V was trimmed by 2 bases and J by 6 bases, leaving 10 bases between them. Per germline, CDR1 SGHTA and CDR2 FQGNSA. The CDR3 region is CASSLMGASEAFF. CDR3 bases: TGTGCCAGCAGCTTAATGGGGGCCTCTGAAGCTTTCTTT.

The chain combines TRBV9 with TRBJ2-5; the D is unclear. The ends were cut back, 0 bases at V and 2 bases at J, with 8 bases in the middle. Germline CDR1 and CDR2: SGDLS and YYNGEE. This CDR3 has 14 residues. The DNA for the CDR3 is TGTGCCAGCAGCGTAGGGGAATTACAAGAGACCCAGTACTTC. Protein: CASSVGELQETQYF.

The chain is built from TRBV15 and TRBJ2-7; D not certain. Trimming cost V 1 base and J 5 bases, with 15 bases left between them. The CDR3 contains 15 residues. Germline CDR1 reads LNHNV; CDR2 reads YYDKDF (reference sequence). The CDR3 loop is CATSRASRQRDEQYF. The CDR3 nucleotides read TGTGCCACCAGCAGAGCAAGTCGGCAGCGAGACGAGCAGTACTTC.

This clonotype was seen ten or more times. The CDR3 loop reads CASSLGHVYNSPLHF. DNA for the CDR3: TGTGCCAGCAGCCTAGGTCACGTTTATAATTCACCCCTCCACTTT. This chain links TRBV7-2 with TRBJ1-6, with no clear D. CDR1 is SGHTA, CDR2 FQGNSA, per germline. CDR3 size: 15 residues. V gave up 5 bases and J gave up 4 bases, with 12 bases separating them.

V is TRBV20-1 and J is TRBJ2-5; D may be TRBD1 (6 bases). Germline-derived CDR1 and CDR2 are DFQATT and SNEGSKA (reference sequence). The CDR3 consists of 11 residues. V lost 6 bases, J lost 7 bases, and 12 bases lay in between. The CDR3 nucleotides read TGCAGTGCCCAGATGACAGGGACCCAGTACTTC. This codes for CSAQMTGTQYF.

This clonotype was counted a few times. V and J are TRBV28 and TRBJ2-5; 8 bases agree with TRBD1. In germline, CDR1 is MDHEN, CDR2 SYDVKM. The trim removed 7 bases at V and 2 bases at J, leaving 12 bases unmatched. This CDR3 is 16 amino acids long. Here the CDR3 reads CASTLRQGWEQETQYF. In DNA, the CDR3 is TGTGCCAGCACTCTTCGACAGGGGTGGGAGCAAGAGACCCAGTACTTC.

V and J are TRBV12-5 and TRBJ1-4; D remains ambiguous. Trimming removed 3 bases from V and 5 bases from J, with 7 bases in between. The CDR3 totals 13 residues. Germline values: CDR1 LGHNT, CDR2 FRNRAP. The CDR3 DNA follows: TGTGCTAGTGGTTTTGTAGTAAATGAAAAACTGTTTTTT. Translated, it gives CASGFVVNEKLFF.

This clonotype was observed a few times. CDR3 DNA: TGTGCCAGCAGCCCTCGAGAGACAGGGATTTCACCCCTCCACTTT. The encoded protein is CASSPRETGISPLHF. This sequence joins TRBV6-6 and TRBJ1-6; the match to TRBD1 covers 7 bases. Germline-derived CDR1 and CDR2 are MNHNY and SVGAGI (reference sequence). The CDR3 length is 15 residues. After removal of 6 bases from V and 9 bases from J, the junction contained 11 bases not matched to a gene.

In this sample, this clonotype turned up many times. The rearrangement links TRBV29-1 to TRBJ1-2; 12 nucleotides align to TRBD1. Germline V gene lookup returns CDR1 SQVTM and CDR2 ANQGSEA. Unmatched junction bases numbered 9, after V lost 6 bases and J lost 1 base. The CDR3 has 16 amino acids. The DNA of the CDR3 is TGCAGCGTACTGCCGGGACAGGGGGCCGTTAACTATGGCTACACCTTC. Protein sequence: CSVLPGQGAVNYGYTF. The full variable domain, with the rest looked up from reference TRBV29-1 and TRBJ1-2, is SAVISQKPSRDICQRGTSLTIQCQVDSQVTMMFWYRQQPGQSLTLIATANQGSEATYESGFVIDKFPISRPNLTFSTLTVSNMSPEDSSIYLCSVLPGQGAVNYGYTFGSGTRLTVV.

This CDR3 reads CASSLSWTQYNEQFF. As DNA, the CDR3 is TGCGCCAGCAGCTTATCTTGGACACAATACAATGAGCAGTTCTTC. This chain uses TRBV4-3 with TRBJ2-1; D might be TRBD1 (5 bases). The germline V gene has CDR1 LGHNA and CDR2 YSLEER. CDR3 length: 15 residues. Trimming removed 5 bases from V and 4 bases from J, with 15 bases in between.

Concerning this clonotype: Since a much larger clone is just one base distant, this may be a read error. The chain combines TRBV6-6 with TRBJ2-7; D tentatively fits TRBD1 or TRBD2 (5 bases each). Trimming cost V 8 bases and J 3 bases, with 20 bases left between them. The CDR3 runs 15 residues. The germline V gene has CDR1 MNHNY and CDR2 SVGAGI (reference sequence). Here the CDR3 reads CASAKRGAGDYEQYF. CDR3 coding DNA: TGTGCCAGCGCCAAACGTGGGGCCGGGGACTACGAGCAGTACTTC.

This chain connects TRBV29-1 to TRBJ1-2, with D perhaps matching TRBD1 (6 bases). V lost 8 bases to trimming and J lost 7 bases, with 20 bases between them. The CDR3 is made up of 13 amino acids. In germline, CDR1 is SQVTM, CDR2 ANQGSEA. Written as DNA, the CDR3 is TGCAGCAGTGAGATCGGGGGGGCTTTTGGCTACACCTTC. Its protein product is CSSEIGGAFGYTF.

Ten or more counts support this clonotype. V is TRBV20-1 and J is TRBJ2-2; TRBD1 matches 9 bases. The CDR3 spans 14 residues. In germline, CDR1 is DFQATT, CDR2 SNEGSKA (reference sequence). The CDR3 coding sequence is TGCCAGGACAGGGGAATTTCGAACACCGGGGAGCTGTTTTTT. Protein product: CQDRGISNTGELFF.

This clonotype was counted ten times or more. CDR3 region: CATSTRTGAWLAFF. The CDR3 coding sequence is TGTGCCACCAGCACCCGGACAGGGGCATGGTTGGCTTTCTTT. The chain combines TRBV15 with TRBJ1-1; 9 bases fit TRBD1. The CDR3 totals 14 residues. V was pared by 4 bases and J by 11 bases, with 11 bases of the junction left unmatched. Germline V CDR1 and CDR2: LNHNV, YYDKDF (reference sequence). The full variable domain, rest sourced from reference TRBV15 and TRBJ1-1, is DAMVIQNPRYQVTQFGKPVTLSCSQTLNHNVMYWYQQKSSQAPKLLFHYYDKDFNNEADTPDNFQSRRPNTSFCFLDIRSPGLGDTAMYLCATSTRTGAWLAFFGQGTRLTVV.

This clonotype was seen ten or more times. The V gene is TRBV11-2, the J gene TRBJ1-1; D ambiguous. Germline CDR1 reads SGHAT; CDR2 reads FQNNGV. Trimming removed 4 bases from V and 5 bases from J, with 14 bases in between. There are 14 residues in the CDR3. CDR3 residues: CASSSIIWRTEAFF. Here the CDR3 DNA reads TGTGCCAGCAGCTCAATCATCTGGAGGACTGAAGCTTTCTTT.

This clonotype was observed a few times. The chain carries TRBV5-1 and TRBJ1-1; D perhaps matches TRBD1 (5 bases). V lost 5 bases, J lost 6 bases, and 14 bases lay in between. There are 13 residues in the CDR3. The germline CDR1 and CDR2 sequences are SGHRS and YFSETQ. The CDR3 here is CASRSGRDSEAFF. The DNA of the CDR3 is TGCGCCAGCAGATCCGGACGGGACTCTGAAGCTTTCTTT.

As for this clonotype: One base away lies a much larger clone, so this may be a sequencing read error. This chain joins TRBV14 and TRBJ2-7; D not certain. V shed 3 bases and J shed 3 bases, with 18 bases lying between them. The CDR3 length is 16 residues. Germline assignment: CDR1 SGHDN and CDR2 FVKESK. The CDR3 nucleotides read TGTGCCAGCAGCCAGGCTACGGTGACTCTCCACTACGAGCAGTACTTC. It encodes CASSQATVTLHYEQYF.

This clonotype was counted at least ten times. This chain joins TRBV7-2 and TRBJ1-6; D not certain. The germline V gene encodes CDR1 SGHTA and CDR2 FQGNSA. The V gene lost 5 bases and the J gene lost 9 bases, with 23 bases spanning the gap. The CDR3 contains 17 residues. This chain's CDR3 is CASSGLQVLGYGSPLHF. The DNA for the CDR3 is TGTGCCAGCAGCGGTTTGCAGGTCTTAGGTTATGGTTCACCCCTCCACTTT.

This clonotype has at least ten counts. The rearrangement uses TRBV7-9 and TRBJ1-1; possibly TRBD1 for D (6 bases). Germline CDR1 SEHNR, CDR2 FQNEAQ (reference sequence). V was clipped by 6 bases and J by 4 bases, with 12 bases between them. There are 13 residues in the CDR3. CDR3 protein: CASRSGAGTEAFF. For the CDR3, the DNA is TGTGCCAGCAGATCAGGGGCGGGCACTGAAGCTTTCTTT. The whole variable domain, remainder taken from reference TRBV7-9 and TRBJ1-1, is DTGVSQNPRHKITKRGQNVTFRCDPISEHNRLYWYRQTLGQGPEFLTYFQNEAQLEKSRLLSDRFSAERPKGSFSTLEIQRTEQGDSAMYLCASRSGAGTEAFFGQGTRLTVV.

This clonotype was picked up one time. The V gene is TRBV7-2, the J gene TRBJ1-2; D remains ambiguous. The V end lost 3 bases, the J end lost 2 bases, and 16 bases lay between the germline ends. The germline gives CDR1 SGHTA, CDR2 FQGNSA. This CDR3 is 16 amino acids long. The CDR3 spells CASSFPGKGVNYGYTF. Written as DNA, the CDR3 is TGTGCCAGCAGCTTCCCCGGCAAGGGTGTGAACTATGGCTACACCTTC.

This clonotype occurred many times. The V gene is TRBV29-1, the J gene TRBJ1-2; tentative D call: TRBD1 (5 bases). Germline-derived CDR1 and CDR2 are SQVTM and ANQGSEA. Trimming pared 8 bases from V and 4 bases from J, leaving 11 bases between. This CDR3 has 11 residues. The DNA of the CDR3 is TGCAGCTCTGGGGGGGGCTATGGCTACACCTTC. Its translation: CSSGGGYGYTF.

This clonotype was seen at least ten times. V and J are TRBV5-1 and TRBJ2-7; 7 bases match TRBD1. V shed 0 bases, J shed 2 bases, and the junction held 8 bases outside the gene matches. The CDR3 is 16 residues long. Germline V lookup: CDR1 SGHRS, CDR2 YFSETQ. CDR3 in amino acids: CASSLASGTATYEQYF. In nucleotides, the CDR3 is TGCGCCAGCAGCTTGGCCTCGGGGACAGCCACCTACGAGCAGTACTTC.

In regard to this clonotype: At one boundary the junction diverges from the germline segment, which might be a read error. V is TRBV7-9 and J is TRBJ2-7, with 9 bases fitting TRBD2. This CDR3 contains 15 residues. The V gene's germline CDR1 is SEHNR and CDR2 FQNEAQ (reference sequence). In DNA form, the CDR3 reads TGTGCCAGCAGCTTAGATGCTAGCGGGGTCTACGGGCAGTACTTC. Its protein is CASSLDASGVYGQYF. Full variable domain (missing parts from reference TRBV7-9 and TRBJ2-7): DTGVSQNPRHKITKRGQNVTFRCDPISEHNRLYWYRQTLGQGPEFLTYFQNEAQLEKSRLLSDRFSAERPKGSFSTLEIQRTEQGDSAMYLCASSLDASGVYGQYFGPGTRLTVT.

J is TRBJ1-1 and V is TRBV27; TRBD1 agrees at 7 bases. With 4 bases clipped from V and 7 bases from J, the junction kept 9 bases outside the gene matches. The CDR3 is 14 residues long. From germline, CDR1 is MNHEY and CDR2 SMNVEV (reference sequence). CDR3 region: CASSSSGTVFEAFF. Here the CDR3 DNA reads TGTGCCAGCAGTTCGTCCGGGACAGTCTTTGAAGCTTTCTTT.

Notes on this clonotype: A junction boundary mismatches the germline segment, possibly from a read error. The genes are TRBV7-2 and TRBJ2-2; D not certain. In germline, CDR1 is SGHTA, CDR2 FQGNSA. The CDR3 sequence is 15 residues long. For the CDR3, the DNA is TGCGCCAGCAGCCAAGATGATTGGAACACCGGGGAGCTGTTTTTT. Translation gives CASSQDDWNTGELFF. Looking up the rest from reference TRBV7-2 and TRBJ2-2 gives the full variable domain: GAGVSQSPSNKVTEKGKDVELRCDPISGHTALYWYRQSLGQGLEFLIYFQGNSAPDKSGLPSDRFSAERTGGSVSTLTIQRTQQEDSAVYLCASSQDDWNTGELFFGEGSRLTVL.

In regard to this clonotype: A much larger clonotype is one base distant, so this may be a read error. This sequence joins TRBV11-2 and TRBJ2-7; D unresolved. The germline gives CDR1 SGHAT, CDR2 FQNNGV. The length of the CDR3 is 15 residues. CDR3 sequence reads: CAGSPLGVGSYEQYF. The CDR3 DNA is TGTGCCGGCAGCCCGCTTGGGGTGGGCTCGTACGAGCAGTACTTC. Full variable domain (rest looked up from reference TRBV11-2 and TRBJ2-7): EAGVAQSPRYKIIEKRQSVAFWCNPISGHATLYWYQQILGQGPKLLIQFQNNGVVDDSQLPKDRFSAERLKGVDSTLKIQPAKLEDSAVYLCAGSPLGVGSYEQYFGPGTRLTVT.

V and J are TRBV7-2 and TRBJ2-7, with a possible D match to TRBD2 (6 bases). The V gene's germline CDR1 is SGHTA and CDR2 FQGNSA. V gave up 1 base and J gave up 3 bases, with 16 bases separating them. This CDR3 is built from 16 residues. The CDR3: CASSLVSGSSFYEQYF. The CDR3 DNA reads TGTGCCAGCAGCTTAGTTTCCGGGAGTAGTTTCTACGAGCAGTACTTC.